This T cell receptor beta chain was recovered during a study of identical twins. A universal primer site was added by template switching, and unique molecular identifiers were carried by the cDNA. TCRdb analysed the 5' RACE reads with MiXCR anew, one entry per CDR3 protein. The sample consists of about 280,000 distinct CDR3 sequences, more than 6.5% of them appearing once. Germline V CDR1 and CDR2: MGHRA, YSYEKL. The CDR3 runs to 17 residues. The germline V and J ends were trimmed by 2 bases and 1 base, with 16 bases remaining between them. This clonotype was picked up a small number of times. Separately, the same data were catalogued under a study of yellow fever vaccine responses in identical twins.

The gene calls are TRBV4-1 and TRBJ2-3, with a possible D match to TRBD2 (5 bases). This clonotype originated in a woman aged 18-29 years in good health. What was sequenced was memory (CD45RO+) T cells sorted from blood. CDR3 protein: CASSQSRTLDGTDTQYF. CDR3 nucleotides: TGCGCCAGCAGCCAATCCAGGACTCTTGATGGCACAGATACGCAGTATTTT.